A selection of T cell receptor beta chains follows, all from one sample in a study of blood T cells in healthy people across ages. TCRdb ran MiXCR on the 5' RACE reads and lists one entry per CDR3 protein. The repertoire has roughly 800,000 distinct CDR3 sequences, about 26% of them found once; the top ten carry approximately 2.9%. This sample was shared with a second study, whose subject was T cells of mothers and their children.

Sequencing was performed on blood. These receptor sequences come from a boy younger than 18 in good health. Both conserved end residues are part of each CDR3. The D gene is left open where the match is weak. The size entry is marked missing in some rows and otherwise reads once, few, many or a size class.

cdr3_nt cdr3_aa j_call d_call cdr3_length clone_size v_call
TGTGCCTGGAGTGTACAGTCCCAATATGGCTACACCTTC CAWSVQSQYGYTF TRBJ1-2 NA 13 NA TRBV30
TGCAGTGCTAGATCCGGACCGGGAGCTTACAATGAGCAGTTCTTC CSARSGPGAYNEQFF TRBJ2-1 NA 15 NA TRBV20-1
TGTGCCAGCAGCTTCACAGGGGAGCCCCAGCATTTT CASSFTGEPQHF TRBJ1-5 TRBD1 12 NA TRBV7-2
TGTGCCAGCAAGTACAGACCGGGCCTCGAGCAGTACTTC CASKYRPGLEQYF TRBJ2-7 NA 13 few TRBV2
TGCAGTCCCACCCCTAGATCTTCTGGAAACACCATATATTTT CSPTPRSSGNTIYF TRBJ1-3 NA 14 NA TRBV20-1
TGTGCCAGCAGTGAATGGGTAGCGGGGGACGCCGGGGAGCTGTTTTTT CASSEWVAGDAGELFF TRBJ2-2 TRBD2 16 NA TRBV25-1
TGCGCCAGCAGCCCCTGGACTAGAGGCCCTGATGAGCAGTTCTTC CASSPWTRGPDEQFF TRBJ2-1 TRBD2 15 few TRBV4-1
TGTGCCAGCAGGGATACGAACACCGGGGAGCTGTTTTTT CASRDTNTGELFF TRBJ2-2 NA 13 few TRBV9
TGCGCCAGCAGCCAAGACTTAGCGGGGGGGCGGTACGAGCAGTACTTC CASSQDLAGGRYEQYF TRBJ2-7 TRBD2 16 few TRBV4-1
TGTGCCACGGAACACTTTAGCACGAGCTCCTACGAGCAGTACTTC CATEHFSTSSYEQYF TRBJ2-7 NA 15 few TRBV7-9
TGTGCCAGCAGTTTACCAGGGGACCAGACCCAGTACTTC CASSLPGDQTQYF TRBJ2-5 NA 13 few TRBV28
TGTGCCACCAGCAGCGGGTTGGTACTAGCGGGGGGCCATGAGCAGTTCTTC CATSSGLVLAGGHEQFF TRBJ2-1 TRBD2 17 few TRBV15
TGTGCCAGCAGTGAGGGGACAGGGATCAATCAGCCCCAGCATTTT CASSEGTGINQPQHF TRBJ1-5 TRBD1 15 few TRBV6-1
TGCGCCAGCAGCACCAGACGCGAAGAGACCCAGTACTTC CASSTRREETQYF TRBJ2-5 NA 13 few TRBV5-1
TGTGCCACCAGTGATCCAGGGACTAGCGGAGGAGAGACCCAGTACTTC CATSDPGTSGGETQYF TRBJ2-5 TRBD2 16 NA TRBV24-1
TGTGCCAGCAGCGTACGCGGGGGGGTCCAAGAGACCCAGTACTTC CASSVRGGVQETQYF TRBJ2-5 TRBD2 15 few TRBV9
TGTGCCAGCAGCTACAGGGCCCTGAACACCGGGGAGCTGTTTTTT CASSYRALNTGELFF TRBJ2-2 NA 15 many TRBV7-2
TGTGCCAGCACCGAAGGGGCAGGGGGCCCTGGAAGGGAGACCCAGTACTTC CASTEGAGGPGRETQYF TRBJ2-5 TRBD1 17 NA TRBV5-6
TGCGCCAGCAGCTTGGAACGGCGGGCGGGGGACCGGGAGACCCAGTACTTC CASSLERRAGDRETQYF TRBJ2-5 TRBD2 17 NA TRBV5-1
TGCGCCAGCAGTGAGTGGACAGGGGGCTGGATCGGGGAGCTGTTTTTT CASSEWTGGWIGELFF TRBJ2-2 TRBD1 16 NA TRBV10-1
TGTGCCAGCAGGATCGACAGGGGTTCCGTCTACGAGCAGTACTTC CASRIDRGSVYEQYF TRBJ2-7 TRBD1 15 few TRBV6-5
TGTGCCAGCAGTAAAACCTCCAGGGTGGCCAAAAACATTCAGTACTTC CASSKTSRVAKNIQYF TRBJ2-4 NA 16 NA TRBV12-3/TRBV12-4
TGTGCCAGCAGCCCCGGATCCCCATTTAGGTTCTTC CASSPGSPFRFF TRBJ2-5 NA 12 NA TRBV6-1
TGTGCCAGCAGCTTAGGTCTCCCCGGGGATGGCTACACCTTC CASSLGLPGDGYTF TRBJ1-2 NA 14 few TRBV13
TGCAGCGCCCGTAATTTTGGGATAAACAATGAGCAGTTCTTC CSARNFGINNEQFF TRBJ2-1 NA 14 NA TRBV29-1
TGTGCCAGCAGCACCGTAGCGGGGGGCCCCTACGAGCAGTACTTC CASSTVAGGPYEQYF TRBJ2-7 TRBD2 15 few TRBV7-8
TGTGCCAGCAGCAACGCCTTCGGGGCTGGGACGGGGGAGCAGTACTTC CASSNAFGAGTGEQYF TRBJ2-7 NA 16 NA TRBV28
TGCAGTGCTAGAGAGCCAGGGGGCCGAGAGACCCAGTACTTC CSAREPGGRETQYF TRBJ2-5 TRBD1 14 NA TRBV20-1
TGTGCCAGCAGTCCTCTAGGGCAGGGGGGAAAGGGCTACACCTTC CASSPLGQGGKGYTF TRBJ1-2 TRBD1 15 NA TRBV6-6
TGTGCCAGCAGTTTAGGGTACCCGACAGGCTCCTACGAGCAGTACTTC CASSLGYPTGSYEQYF TRBJ2-7 NA 16 NA TRBV27
TGCGCCAGCAGCAACCCACCCGGGAGTGGTTCGGCCCAGTACTTC CASSNPPGSGSAQYF TRBJ2-5 NA 15 NA TRBV5-1
TGTGCCAGCAGCGCGAACCCGGGACAGGGGGCCGAGACCCAGTACTTC CASSANPGQGAETQYF TRBJ2-5 TRBD1 16 few TRBV11-2
TGTGCCAGCAGTGAATCGGAGCGGGTATACTACGAGCAGTACTTC CASSESERVYYEQYF TRBJ2-7 NA 15 NA TRBV6-1
TGTGCCAGCAGTGAGGCCGGTAGTGAGCAGTTCTTC CASSEAGSEQFF TRBJ2-1 NA 12 few TRBV2
TGTGCCAGCAGTAGAGCGGGGGGGCCGCAAACAGGTACGCAGTATTTT CASSRAGGPQTGTQYF TRBJ2-3 TRBD2 16 NA TRBV28
TGTGCCAGCAGTTTAATTCGGGGAGAGCAGCAGTTCTTC CASSLIRGEQQFF TRBJ2-1 NA 13 few TRBV12-3/TRBV12-4
TGTGCCAGCAGTTACGGACAGGGAGAGACCCAGTACTTC CASSYGQGETQYF TRBJ2-5 TRBD1 13 few TRBV6-5
TGCAGTGCTTCCCCCGGGACAGTTGACAATGAGCAGTTCTTC CSASPGTVDNEQFF TRBJ2-1 TRBD1 14 NA TRBV20-1
TGTGCCAGCCGAGGGACAGGAGGGAATTCACCCCTCCACTTT CASRGTGGNSPLHF TRBJ1-6 TRBD1 14 NA TRBV18
TGTGCCAGCAGCGTAGCGGGACGGCAAGAGACCCAGTACTTC CASSVAGRQETQYF TRBJ2-5 NA 14 NA TRBV9
TGCGCCAGCAGCTTGTCGTACAGGGGGAGGAACATTCAGTACTTC CASSLSYRGRNIQYF TRBJ2-4 TRBD1 15 NA TRBV5-1
TGCAGTGCTAGGCCGCCTGGGGCCAACGTCCTGACTTTC CSARPPGANVLTF TRBJ2-6 NA 13 NA TRBV20-1
TGTGCCGGCAGCTTAGCGTTGTCAGGGACCACAGATACGCAGTATTTT CAGSLALSGTTDTQYF TRBJ2-3 NA 16 NA TRBV7-9
TGCAGCGTCCTCCGGACCTCCAGGGCAGATACGCAGTATTTT CSVLRTSRADTQYF TRBJ2-3 NA 14 NA TRBV29-1
TGCGCCAGCAGCTCGAACAGGAACACCGGGGAGCTGTTTTTT CASSSNRNTGELFF TRBJ2-2 NA 14 NA TRBV5-1
TGTGCCAGCAGCGCCCAAGGGACAGGGGCCTTCGAACCCTTC CASSAQGTGAFEPF TRBJ2-5 TRBD1 14 few TRBV9
TGTGCCAGCAGACAGGGGGCTCTGTATAATTCACCCCTCCACTTT CASRQGALYNSPLHF TRBJ1-6 TRBD1 15 NA TRBV2
TGTGCCAGCAGTTTTGGGCAGGAGGGCCATCAGTACTTC CASSFGQEGHQYF TRBJ2-4 NA 13 few TRBV12-3/TRBV12-4
TGCAGCGTTGAAGAGGGGGGTGAGACCCAGTACTTC CSVEEGGETQYF TRBJ2-5 NA 12 many TRBV29-1
TGTGCCTGGAGTGTCGGGGACAGCGGAAACACCATATATTTT CAWSVGDSGNTIYF TRBJ1-3 TRBD1 14 NA TRBV30